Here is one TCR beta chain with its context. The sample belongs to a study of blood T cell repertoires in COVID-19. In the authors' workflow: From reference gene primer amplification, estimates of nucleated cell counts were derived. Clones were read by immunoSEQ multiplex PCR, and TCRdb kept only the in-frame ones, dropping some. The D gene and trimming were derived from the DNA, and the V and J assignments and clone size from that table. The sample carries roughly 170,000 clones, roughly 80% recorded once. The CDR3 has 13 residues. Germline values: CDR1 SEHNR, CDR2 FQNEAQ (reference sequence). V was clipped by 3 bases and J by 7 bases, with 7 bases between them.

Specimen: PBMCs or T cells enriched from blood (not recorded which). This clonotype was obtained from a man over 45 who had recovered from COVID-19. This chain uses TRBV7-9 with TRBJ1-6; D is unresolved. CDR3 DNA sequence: TGTGCCAGCAGCTTTGACATAAATTCACCCCTCCACTTT. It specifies CASSFDINSPLHF.